The entry that follows covers one T cell receptor (beta chain) sequence. The antigen is not known. The CDR3 extends over 12 amino acids. The V end lost 3 bases, the J end lost 9 bases, and 9 bases lay between the germline ends. Germline CDR1 reads LNHDA; CDR2 reads SQIVND (reference sequence). The source of the sample is a study of type 1 and type 2 diabetes patients. General study results and limits: Highly-expanded CD4+ clones were few in type 2 diabetes, median one, roughly 4% of reads.

Amplification started from genomic DNA. A primer set of 30 forward and 13 reverse primers amplified the CDR3. TCRdb reprocessed the multiplex PCR reads via MiXCR and lists one record per CDR3 protein. The sample lists more than 250,000 distinct CDR3 sequences, around 47% occurring once. The TCR originated in a man younger than 30 with type 2 diabetes. The chain joins TRBV19 to TRBJ2-1, with D perhaps matching TRBD2 (5 bases). The sample was peripheral blood mononuclear cells (PBMCs). CDR3 loop: CASSIGGREQFF. The CDR3 DNA reads TGTGCCAGTAGTATTGGAGGACGTGAGCAGTTCTTC.